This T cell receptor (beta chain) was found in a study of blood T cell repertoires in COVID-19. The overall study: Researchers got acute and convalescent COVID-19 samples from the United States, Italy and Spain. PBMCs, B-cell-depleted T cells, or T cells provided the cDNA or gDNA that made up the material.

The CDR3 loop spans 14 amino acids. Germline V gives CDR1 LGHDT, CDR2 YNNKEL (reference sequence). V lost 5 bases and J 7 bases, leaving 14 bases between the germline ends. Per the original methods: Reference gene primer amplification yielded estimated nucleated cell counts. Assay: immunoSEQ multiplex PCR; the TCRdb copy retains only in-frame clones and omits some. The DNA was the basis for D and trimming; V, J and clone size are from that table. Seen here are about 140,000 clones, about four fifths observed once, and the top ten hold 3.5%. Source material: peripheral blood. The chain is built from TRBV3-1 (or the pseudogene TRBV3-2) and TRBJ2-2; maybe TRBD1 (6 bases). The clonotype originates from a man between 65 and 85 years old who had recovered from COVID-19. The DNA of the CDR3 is TGTGCCAGCAGCGAACAGGGCGAAGGCGGGGAGCTGTTTTTT. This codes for CASSEQGEGGELFF.